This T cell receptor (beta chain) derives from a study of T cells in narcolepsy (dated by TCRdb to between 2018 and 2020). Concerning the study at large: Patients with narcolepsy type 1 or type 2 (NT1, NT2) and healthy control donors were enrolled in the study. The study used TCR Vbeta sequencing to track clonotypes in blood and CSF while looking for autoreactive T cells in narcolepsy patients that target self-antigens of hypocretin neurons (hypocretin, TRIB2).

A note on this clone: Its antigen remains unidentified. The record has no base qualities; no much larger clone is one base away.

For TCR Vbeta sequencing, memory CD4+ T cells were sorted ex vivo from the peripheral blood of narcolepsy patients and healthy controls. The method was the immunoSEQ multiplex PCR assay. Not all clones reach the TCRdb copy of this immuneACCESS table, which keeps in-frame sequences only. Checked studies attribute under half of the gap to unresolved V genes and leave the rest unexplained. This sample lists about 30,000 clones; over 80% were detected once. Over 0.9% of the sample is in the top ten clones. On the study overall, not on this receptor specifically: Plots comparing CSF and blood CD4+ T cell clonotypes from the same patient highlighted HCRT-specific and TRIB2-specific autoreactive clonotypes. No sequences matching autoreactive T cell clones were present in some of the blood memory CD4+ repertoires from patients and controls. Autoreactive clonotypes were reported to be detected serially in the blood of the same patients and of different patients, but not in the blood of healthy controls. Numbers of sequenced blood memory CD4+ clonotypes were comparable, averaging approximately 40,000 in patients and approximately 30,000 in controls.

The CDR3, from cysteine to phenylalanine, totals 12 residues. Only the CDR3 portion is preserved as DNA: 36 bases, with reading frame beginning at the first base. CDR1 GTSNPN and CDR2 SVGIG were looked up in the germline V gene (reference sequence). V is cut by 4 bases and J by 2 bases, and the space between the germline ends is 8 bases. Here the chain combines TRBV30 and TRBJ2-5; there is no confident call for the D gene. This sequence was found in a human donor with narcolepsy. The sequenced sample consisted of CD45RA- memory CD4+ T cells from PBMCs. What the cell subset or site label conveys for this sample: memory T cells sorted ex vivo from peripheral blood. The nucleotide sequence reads TGTGCCTGGAACCCCGGACAAGAGACCCAGTACTTC. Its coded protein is CAWNPGQETQYF. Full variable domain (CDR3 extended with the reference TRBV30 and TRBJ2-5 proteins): SQTIHQWPATLVQPVGSPLSLECTVEGTSNPNLYWYRQAAGRGLQLLFYSVGIGQISSEVPQNLSASRPQDRQFILSSKKLLLSDSGFYLCAWNPGQETQYFGPGTRLLVL.